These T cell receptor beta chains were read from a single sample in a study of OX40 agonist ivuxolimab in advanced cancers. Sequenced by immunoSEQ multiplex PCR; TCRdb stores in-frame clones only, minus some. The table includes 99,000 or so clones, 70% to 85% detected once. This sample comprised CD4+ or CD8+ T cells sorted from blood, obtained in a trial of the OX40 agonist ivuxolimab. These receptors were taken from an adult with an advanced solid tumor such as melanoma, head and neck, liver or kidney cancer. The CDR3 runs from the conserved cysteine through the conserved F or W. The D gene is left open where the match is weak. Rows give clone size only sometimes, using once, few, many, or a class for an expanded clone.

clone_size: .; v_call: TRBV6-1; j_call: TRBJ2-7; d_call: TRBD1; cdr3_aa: CASSAPGQGDEQYF; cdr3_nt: TGTGCCAGCAGTGCACCGGGACAGGGTGACGAGCAGTACTTC
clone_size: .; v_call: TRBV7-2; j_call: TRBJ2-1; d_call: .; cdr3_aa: CASSLGGVPYNEQFF; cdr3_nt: TGTGCCAGCAGCTTAGGGGGGGTTCCCTACAATGAGCAGTTCTTC
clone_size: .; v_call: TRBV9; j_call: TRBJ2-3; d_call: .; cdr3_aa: CASSVDPSTDTQYF; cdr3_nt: TGTGCCAGCAGCGTAGATCCTAGCACAGATACGCAGTATTTT
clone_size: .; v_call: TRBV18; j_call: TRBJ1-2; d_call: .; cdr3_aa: CASSLPGRGGSYGYTF; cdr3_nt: TGTGCCAGCTCACTACCTGGGAGGGGCGGCTCCTATGGCTACACCTTC
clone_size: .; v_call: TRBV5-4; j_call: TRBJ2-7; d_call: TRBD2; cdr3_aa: CASSFGLAGPSEQYF; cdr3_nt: TGTGCCAGCAGCTTTGGACTAGCGGGACCGAGCGAGCAGTACTTC
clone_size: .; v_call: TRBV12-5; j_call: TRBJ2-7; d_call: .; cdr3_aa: CASGLPGHPYEQYF; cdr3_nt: TGTGCTAGTGGTTTACCGGGACATCCCTACGAGCAGTACTTC
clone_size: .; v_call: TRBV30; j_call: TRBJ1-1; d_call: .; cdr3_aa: CAWSRQGNTEAFF; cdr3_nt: TGTGCCTGGAGTAGGCAGGGAAACACTGAAGCTTTCTTT
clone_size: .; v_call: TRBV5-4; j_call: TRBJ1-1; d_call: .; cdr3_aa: CASSSGTKLTEAFF; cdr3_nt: TGTGCCAGCAGCTCCGGGACCAAGTTGACTGAAGCTTTCTTT
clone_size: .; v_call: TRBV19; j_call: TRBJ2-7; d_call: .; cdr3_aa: CASSIGEHYEQYF; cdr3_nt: TGTGCCAGTAGTATCGGTGAACACTACGAGCAGTACTTC
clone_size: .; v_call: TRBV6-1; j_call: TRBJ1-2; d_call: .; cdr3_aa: CASSEALVGYGYTF; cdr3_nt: TGTGCCAGCAGTGAAGCTCTGGTAGGCTATGGCTACACCTTC
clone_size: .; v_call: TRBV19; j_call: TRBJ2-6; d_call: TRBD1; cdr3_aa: CASSSGTGVSGANVLTF; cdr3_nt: TGTGCCAGTAGTAGCGGGACAGGCGTCTCTGGGGCCAACGTCCTGACTTTC
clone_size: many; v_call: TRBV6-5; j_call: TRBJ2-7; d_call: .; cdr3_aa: CASSPGGNSYEQYF; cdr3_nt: TGTGCCAGCAGCCCCGGGGGCAACTCCTACGAGCAGTACTTC
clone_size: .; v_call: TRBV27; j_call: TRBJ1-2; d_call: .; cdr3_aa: CASSYSTAGGYTF; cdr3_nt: TGTGCCAGCAGTTACTCGACAGCCGGTGGCTACACCTTC
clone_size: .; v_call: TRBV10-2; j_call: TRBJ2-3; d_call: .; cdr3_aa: CASSDPTDTQYF; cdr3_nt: TGCGCCAGCAGTGATCCTACAGATACGCAGTATTTT
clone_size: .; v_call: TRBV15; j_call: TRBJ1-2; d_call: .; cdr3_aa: CATSRDATYGYTF; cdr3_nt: TGTGCCACCAGCAGAGATGCCACCTATGGCTACACCTTC
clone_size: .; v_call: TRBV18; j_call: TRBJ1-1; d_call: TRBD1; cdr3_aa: CASLTGGVTEAFF; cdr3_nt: TGTGCCAGCCTGACAGGGGGCGTCACTGAAGCTTTCTTT
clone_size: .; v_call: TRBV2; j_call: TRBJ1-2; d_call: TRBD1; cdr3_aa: CASNWDREDGYTF; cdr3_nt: TGTGCCAGCAACTGGGACAGGGAAGATGGCTACACCTTC
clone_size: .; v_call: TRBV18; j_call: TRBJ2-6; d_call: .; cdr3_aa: CASSPQPGANVLTF; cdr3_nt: TGTGCCAGCTCACCACAACCTGGGGCCAACGTCCTGACTTTC
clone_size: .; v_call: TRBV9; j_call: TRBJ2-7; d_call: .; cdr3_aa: CASSPGGPYEQYF; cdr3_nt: TGTGCCAGCAGCCCCGGTGGCCCTTACGAGCAGTACTTC
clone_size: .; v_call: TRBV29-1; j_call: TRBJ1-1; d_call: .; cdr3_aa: CSGGPATSNTEAFF; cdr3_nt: TGCAGCGGAGGACCTGCGACCTCGAACACTGAAGCTTTCTTT
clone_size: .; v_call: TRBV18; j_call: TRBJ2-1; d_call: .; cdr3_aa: CASSTLRDSDEQFF; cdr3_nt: TGTGCCAGCTCAACTCTCCGGGACTCGGATGAGCAGTTCTTC
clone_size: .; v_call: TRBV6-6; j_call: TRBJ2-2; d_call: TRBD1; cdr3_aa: CASSYRQGANTGELFF; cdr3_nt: TGTGCCAGCAGTTACCGACAGGGCGCGAACACCGGGGAGCTGTTTTTT
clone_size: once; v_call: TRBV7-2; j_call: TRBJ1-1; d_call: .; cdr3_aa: CASSPTRNEAFF; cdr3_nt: TGTGCCAGCAGCCCTACCAGGAATGAAGCTTTCTTT
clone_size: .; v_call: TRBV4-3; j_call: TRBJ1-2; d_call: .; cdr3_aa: CASSQEKGLGGYTF; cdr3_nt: TGCGCCAGCAGCCAAGAGAAGGGGCTGGGTGGCTACACCTTC
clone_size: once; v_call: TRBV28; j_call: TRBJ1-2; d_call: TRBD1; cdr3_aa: CASSFPGQGNYGYTF; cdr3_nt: TGTGCCAGCAGTTTCCCGGGACAGGGGAACTATGGCTACACCTTC
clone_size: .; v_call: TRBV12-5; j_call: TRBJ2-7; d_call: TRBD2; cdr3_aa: CASGLETGTSGRSYEQYF; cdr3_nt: TGTGCTAGTGGTTTGGAAACGGGGACTAGCGGGCGATCCTACGAGCAGTACTTC
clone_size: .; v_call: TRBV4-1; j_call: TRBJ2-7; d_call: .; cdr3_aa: CASSQDGGGLSNEQYF; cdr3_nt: TGCGCCAGCAGCCAAGATGGGGGGGGGCTCAGCAACGAGCAGTACTTC
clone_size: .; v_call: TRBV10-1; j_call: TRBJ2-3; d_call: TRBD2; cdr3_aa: CASSSGGTGTDTQYF; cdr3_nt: TGCGCCAGCAGTTCGGGGGGAACGGGAACAGATACGCAGTATTTT
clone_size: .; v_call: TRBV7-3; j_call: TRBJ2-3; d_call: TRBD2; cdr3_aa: CASSSPTSGGTDTQYF; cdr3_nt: TGTGCCAGCAGCTCCCCCACTAGCGGGGGCACAGATACGCAGTATTTT
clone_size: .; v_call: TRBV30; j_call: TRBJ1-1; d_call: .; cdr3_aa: CAWSEIGTEAFF; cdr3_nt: TGTGCCTGGAGTGAAATTGGCACTGAAGCTTTCTTT
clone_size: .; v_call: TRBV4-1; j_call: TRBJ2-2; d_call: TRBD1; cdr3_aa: CASSQGLRDRGLGELFF; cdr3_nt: TGCGCCAGCAGCCAAGGGCTCCGGGACAGGGGGTTAGGGGAGCTGTTTTTT